This TCR beta chain was captured by sequencing in a study of T-cell memory formation after mild COVID-19. The wider study: The study found TCR clusters largely donor specific. Broader study findings: CD8+ contracting clones occupied EMRA, while CD4+ ones occupied mainly CM and EM. Clones that shrank (day 15 to 85) were balanced CD4/CD8, whereas later expanders leaned CD4+.

Via MiXCR, TCRdb re-called the 5' RACE reads, giving one row per CDR3 protein. Seen here are tens of thousands of distinct CDR3 sequences, 5.5% to 8.5% observed once, and the top ten hold roughly 0.79%. For this clonotype: Its antigen remains unknown.

Germline assignment: CDR1 KGHSH and CDR2 LQKENI. The CDR3 sequence is 14 residues long. After removal of 8 bases from V and 1 base from J, the junction contained 6 bases not matched to a gene. This clonotype was sampled from an adult who had mild COVID-19 (a few samples of this study predate the infection). Cell type and time point are not known. The chain combines TRBV18 with TRBJ2-3; 7 bases agree with TRBD2. Source material: PBMCs or a T cell subset sorted from them (not recorded which). In DNA, the CDR3 is TGTGCCAGCGCAACCGCGGGGGGCACAGATACGCAGTATTTT. Translated, it gives CASATAGGTDTQYF. Full variable domain (missing parts from reference TRBV18 and TRBJ2-3): NAGVMQNPRHLVRRRGQEARLRCSPMKGHSHVYWYRQLPEEGLKFMVYLQKENIIDESGMPKERFSAEFPKEGPSILRIQQVVRGDSAAYFCASATAGGTDTQYFGPGTRLTVL.